Listed here are 3 T cell receptor beta chains from one sample, sequenced in a study of T cells after yellow fever vaccination. A single record per CDR3 protein comes from TCRdb applying MiXCR to the 5' RACE reads. The sample consists of more than 110,000 distinct CDR3 sequences, 5% to 8% of them appearing once. The sample consisted of CD4+ T cells sorted from PBMCs, taken 10 days after the yellow fever booster vaccination. The origin of the receptors is a man aged 25 to 40 who received the YFV17D yellow fever vaccine.

This clonotype showed up many times. The rearrangement joins TRBV20-1 to TRBJ2-1; D is ambiguous. Germline V CDR1 and CDR2: DFQATT, SNEGSKA (reference sequence). The CDR3 extends over 14 amino acids. V was cut by 0 bases and J by 6 bases, with 12 bases left in between. The CDR3, as DNA: TGCAGTGCTAGAGAAGGGCCAGCCTTCAATGAGCAGTTCTTC. Its translation: CSAREGPAFNEQFF.

This clonotype was detected many times. The chain uses TRBV7-2 and TRBJ2-4, with D possibly TRBD2 on 6 matching bases. Germline assignment: CDR1 SGHTA and CDR2 FQGNSA. The CDR3 has 11 amino acids. V shed 5 bases and J shed 10 bases, with 9 bases lying between them. In nucleotides, the CDR3 is TGTGCCAGCAGCGGTAGCGGAATTCAGTACTTC. Translating it yields CASSGSGIQYF.

This clonotype was counted ten times or more. The rearrangement links TRBV7-6 to TRBJ2-1; 13 positions match TRBD2. CDR1 SGHVS and CDR2 FNYEAQ come from the germline V gene. Trimming cost V 4 bases and J 9 bases; bases outside gene matches: 9. The CDR3 is 16 amino acids. CDR3 nucleotide sequence: TGTGCCAGCAGCTGGAGGACTAGCGGGAGAGGTGGTGAGCAGTTCTTC. Amino acid sequence: CASSWRTSGRGGEQFF.